Shown below are 17 T cell receptor beta chains from a single sample sequenced in a study of blood T cell repertoires in COVID-19. Method: immunoSEQ multiplex PCR; TCRdb's copy keeps in-frame clones and lacks some. The profile shows about 180,000 clones, about 91% of them singletons. The sample comprised peripheral blood. The receptors come from a woman between 25 and 40 years old with acute or convalescent COVID-19.

The gene calls are TRBV5-1 and TRBJ2-1; 8 bases align to TRBD1. In germline, CDR1 is SGHRS, CDR2 YFSETQ. The CDR3 consists of 15 residues. V lost 4 bases and J lost 1; bases outside the gene matches: 4. The CDR3 DNA sequence: TGCGCCAGCAGCACGGACAGGGTATCCTACAATGAGCAGTTCTTC. Translating gives CASSTDRVSYNEQFF.

This clone has just one count. V is TRBV18 and J is TRBJ2-5; no firm D call. CDR3 length equals 13 residues. V was pared by 0 bases and J by 5 bases, with 7 bases between. CDR1 and CDR2 (germline): KGHSH, LQKENI. DNA for the CDR3: TGTGCCAGCTCACCACCGGGCTCGGAGACCCAGTACTTC. Protein: CASSPPGSETQYF. Filled out from reference TRBV18 and TRBJ2-5, the complete variable domain reads NAGVMQNPRHLVRRRGQEARLRCSPMKGHSHVYWYRQLPEEGLKFMVYLQKENIIDESGMPKERFSAEFPKEGPSILRIQQVVRGDSAAYFCASSPPGSETQYFGPGTRLLVL.

The V and J genes are TRBV6-5 and TRBJ2-4; D might be TRBD2 (5 bases). V lost 2 bases, J lost 7 bases, and 12 bases lay in between. Per the germline V gene, CDR1 is MNHEY and CDR2 is SVGAGI. This CDR3 region has 14 residues. The CDR3 sequence is CASSYEGRDNIQYF. The CDR3 nucleotides are TGTGCCAGCAGTTACGAGGGTAGGGATAACATTCAGTACTTC.

The chain combines TRBV7-2 with TRBJ1-6; TRBD1 matches 8 bases. With V trimmed by 4 bases and J by 11 bases, 7 bases remained unmatched. From germline, CDR1 is SGHTA and CDR2 FQGNSA. The CDR3 is 14 residues long. In nucleotides, the CDR3 is TGTGCCAGCAGCTCCGGACAGGGAGGAACACCCCTCCACTTT. The encoded protein is CASSSGQGGTPLHF.

For the CDR3, the DNA is TGTGCCAGCAGCTCCACTGGGACTTTCTTGACTGAAGCTTTCTTT. This translates into CASSSTGTFLTEAFF. The chain links TRBV5-5 to TRBJ1-1, with a tentative D call TRBD1 (5 bases). V lost 3 bases, J lost 5 bases, and 17 bases lay in between. CDR3 length: 15 residues. The germline V gene encodes CDR1 SGHKS and CDR2 YYEKEE (reference sequence).

This chain connects TRBV5-1 to TRBJ2-7, with D possibly being TRBD1 (6 bases). This CDR3 comprises 14 residues. Germline V gives CDR1 SGHRS, CDR2 YFSETQ. The ends were cut back, 3 bases at V and 7 bases at J, with 17 bases in the middle. The CDR3 DNA is TGCGCCAGCAGCTCCTTGGGGGACACGGGTGAGCAGTACTTC. As protein: CASSSLGDTGEQYF.

The chain recombines TRBV7-6 with TRBJ2-3; TRBD2 matches at 8 bases. The germline gives CDR1 SGHVS, CDR2 FNYEAQ. Trimming at V came to 5 bases and at J to 2 bases, leaving 3 bases not matched to a gene. This CDR3 has 14 residues. CDR3: CASSRGGPTDTQYF. The CDR3 bases are TGTGCCAGCAGCCGGGGGGGCCCCACAGATACGCAGTATTTT.

The V call is TRBV11-3, the J call TRBJ1-1; 7 bases map to TRBD1. The length of the CDR3 is 18 residues. Germline assignment: CDR1 SGHNT and CDR2 YENEEA. The V segment lost 0 bases and the J segment 0 bases; nucleotides outside the gene matches: 10. The CDR3 loop reads CASSLDPWDSLMNTEAFF. The CDR3 DNA reads TGTGCCAGCAGCTTAGACCCATGGGACAGCCTCATGAACACTGAAGCTTTCTTT.

The chain uses TRBV7-8 and TRBJ2-6, with D hard to call. Trimming shortened V by 3 bases and J by 0 bases, and 6 bases separated the two germline ends. The CDR3 extends over 15 amino acids. Germline CDR1 reads SGHVS; CDR2 reads FQNEAQ. In nucleotides, the CDR3 is TGTGCCAGCAGCTTGGGCTTCTCTGGGGCCAACGTCCTGACTTTC. This codes for CASSLGFSGANVLTF.

The V and J genes are TRBV2 and TRBJ2-7; TRBD1 is a possible D gene (6 bases). V was clipped by 7 bases and J by 3 bases, with 16 bases between them. Germline lookup yields CDR1 SNHLY and CDR2 FYNNEI. The CDR3 is made up of 14 amino acids. The CDR3 DNA is TGTGCCAGCAAGGTAGGGACAAGGGTCTACGAGCAGTACTTC. Its protein is CASKVGTRVYEQYF.

This clone was observed once. The gene calls are TRBV20-1 and TRBJ2-2, with D uncertain. Germline assignment: CDR1 DFQATT and CDR2 SNEGSKA (reference sequence). Trimming pared 6 bases from V and 9 bases from J, leaving 2 bases between. The CDR3 is 8 amino acids. CDR3 residues: CSARELFF. CDR3 nucleotide sequence: TGCAGTGCCAGGGAGCTGTTTTTT.

The chain combines TRBV3-1 (or the pseudogene TRBV3-2) with TRBJ1-3; D is unresolved. CDR1 and CDR2 (germline): LGHDT, YNNKEL (reference sequence). CDR3 size: 15 residues. Deletions cut 4 bases from V and 0 bases from J, with 10 bases between. Here the CDR3 reads CASSRYMYSGNTIYF. DNA for the CDR3: TGTGCCAGCAGCCGATACATGTACTCTGGAAACACCATATATTTT.

This clone was detected once. Distinct nucleotide sequences in the sample also encode this CDR3. The chain combines TRBV5-1 with TRBJ2-1; 10 bases fit TRBD1. Germline V CDR1 and CDR2: SGHRS, YFSETQ. CDR3 size: 15 residues. Germline trimming cut 3 bases from V and 6 bases from J; bases unmatched to any gene: 6. CDR3 nucleotide sequence: TGCGCCAGCAGCTCTGGACAGGGGGTTTCCAATGAGCAGTTCTTC. It specifies CASSSGQGVSNEQFF. Looking up the rest from reference TRBV5-1 and TRBJ2-1 gives the full variable domain: KAGVTQTPRYLIKTRGQQVTLSCSPISGHRSVSWYQQTPGQGLQFLFEYFSETQRNKGNFPGRFSGRQFSNSRSEMNVSTLELGDSALYLCASSSGQGVSNEQFFGPGTRLTVL.

The rearrangement uses TRBV2 and TRBJ1-2, with 7 bases aligning to TRBD1. The trim removed 7 bases at V and 7 bases at J, leaving 9 bases unmatched. The CDR3 is 13 amino acids. Germline V gives CDR1 SNHLY, CDR2 FYNNEI. CDR3 in DNA: TGTGCCAGCACCGAGGGGGCAATTGGTGGCTACACCTTC. Translation: CASTEGAIGGYTF. The complete variable domain, with remaining parts taken from reference TRBV2 and TRBJ1-2, reads EPEVTQTPSHQVTQMGQEVILRCVPISNHLYFYWYRQILGQKVEFLVSFYNNEISEKSEIFDDQFSVERPDGSNFTLKIRSTKLEDSAMYFCASTEGAIGGYTFGSGTRLTVV.

This rearrangement joins TRBV6-5 to TRBJ2-7; TRBD2 matches 10 bases. Germline V gene data show CDR1 as MNHEY and CDR2 as SVGAGI. The V and J ends lost 4 bases and 9 bases, in that order; junction bases with no gene match: 6. The CDR3 runs to 13 residues. CDR3 loop: CASSSGLALRQYF. As DNA, the CDR3 is TGTGCCAGCAGTTCGGGACTAGCGCTTCGGCAGTACTTC.

The rearrangement links TRBV11-2 to TRBJ1-3; no clear D gene. CDR3 size: 17 residues. V was clipped by 3 bases and J by 0 bases, with 15 bases between them. Per the germline V gene, CDR1 is SGHAT and CDR2 is FQNNGV. The CDR3, as DNA: TGTGCCAGCAGCTTTAATTTCGGGGAGAGCTCTGGAAACACCATATATTTT. Its translation: CASSFNFGESSGNTIYF.

The genes are TRBV6-5 and TRBJ1-1; weak D call: TRBD1 (6 bases). V dropped 5 bases and J dropped 1 base, with 8 bases sitting between them. The CDR3 sequence is 13 residues long. Germline CDR1 MNHEY, CDR2 SVGAGI. The CDR3 nucleotides read TGTGCCAGCAGTAAGACAGGGAACACTGAAGCTTTCTTT. The encoded protein is CASSKTGNTEAFF.